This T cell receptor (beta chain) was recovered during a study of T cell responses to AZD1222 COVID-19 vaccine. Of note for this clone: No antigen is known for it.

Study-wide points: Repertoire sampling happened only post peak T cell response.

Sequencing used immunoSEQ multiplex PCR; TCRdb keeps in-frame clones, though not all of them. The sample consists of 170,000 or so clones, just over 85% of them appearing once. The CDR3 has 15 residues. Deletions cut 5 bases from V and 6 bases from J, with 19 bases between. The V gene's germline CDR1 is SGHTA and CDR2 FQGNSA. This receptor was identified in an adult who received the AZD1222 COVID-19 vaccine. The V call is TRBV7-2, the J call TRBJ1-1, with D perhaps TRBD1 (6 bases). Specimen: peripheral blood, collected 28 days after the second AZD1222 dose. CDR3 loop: CASSPQNREEAEAFF. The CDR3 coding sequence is TGTGCCAGCAGCCCCCAGAACAGGGAGGAGGCTGAAGCTTTCTTT.